This entry lists 27 T cell receptor beta chains sequenced from one sample in a study of T cell responses to AZD1222 COVID-19 vaccine. This table comes from immunoSEQ multiplex PCR, and its TCRdb copy is limited to in-frame clones, with some not included. The table lists fewer than 150,000 clones, approximately 86% of them singletons. Sequencing was performed on peripheral blood, taken 28 days after the second AZD1222 dose. All receptors derive from an adult who received the AZD1222 COVID-19 vaccine.

V and J are TRBV2 and TRBJ2-2, with D hard to call. Germline assignment: CDR1 SNHLY and CDR2 FYNNEI. Trimming removed 6 bases at V and 4 bases at J, with 12 bases between. CDR3 length: 14 amino acids. The CDR3 nucleotides are TGTGCCAGCAGCCCAACTACCTCCACCGGGGAGCTGTTTTTT. Its translation: CASSPTTSTGELFF.

The V call is TRBV7-2, the J call TRBJ2-3; D is undetermined. This CDR3 has 14 residues. Trimming took off 4 bases at V and 0 bases at J, with 8 bases between the two ends. The germline V gene encodes CDR1 SGHTA and CDR2 FQGNSA. CDR3 sequence reads: CASSSAQSTDTQYF. CDR3 DNA: TGTGCCAGCAGCTCCGCACAGAGCACAGATACGCAGTATTTT.

The V gene is TRBV19, the J gene TRBJ1-6; D uncertain. The V end lost 5 bases, the J end lost 0 bases, and 14 bases lay between the germline ends. Germline V gene sequence: CDR1 LNHDA, CDR2 SQIVND (reference sequence). The CDR3 sequence is 17 residues long. CDR3 sequence reads: CASSQRQSGSYNSPLHF. In nucleotides, the CDR3 is TGTGCCAGTAGTCAACGACAAAGTGGCTCCTATAATTCACCCCTCCACTTT. Variable domain in full (rest from reference TRBV19 and TRBJ1-6): DGGITQSPKYLFRKEGQNVTLSCEQNLNHDAMYWYRQDPGQGLRLIYYSQIVNDFQKGDIAEGYSVSREKKESFPLTVTSAQKNPTAFYLCASSQRQSGSYNSPLHFGNGTRLTVT.

This clone has just a few counts. The V call is TRBV30, the J call TRBJ1-2; D unclear. The germline CDR1 and CDR2 sequences are GTSNPN and SVGIG (reference sequence). The CDR3 sequence is 15 residues long. Trimming took off 0 bases at V and 3 bases at J, with 14 bases between the two ends. The CDR3: CAWSVGVAGYYGYTF. CDR3 sequence (DNA): TGTGCCTGGAGTGTAGGAGTAGCGGGGTACTATGGCTACACCTTC.

The chain is built from TRBV28 and TRBJ2-1, with D perhaps assigned TRBD1 or TRBD2 (7 bases each). V was cut by 3 bases and J by 2 bases, with 14 bases left in between. The CDR3 contains 16 residues. Germline CDR1 and CDR2: MDHEN and SYDVKM. This CDR3 is CASSLRQGGAYNEQFF. CDR3 nucleotide sequence: TGTGCCAGCAGTTTGCGACAGGGAGGGGCCTACAATGAGCAGTTCTTC. Full variable domain (missing parts from reference TRBV28 and TRBJ2-1): DVKVTQSSRYLVKRTGEKVFLECVQDMDHENMFWYRQDPGLGLRLIYFSYDVKMKEKGDIPEGYSVSREKKERFSLILESASTNQTSMYLCASSLRQGGAYNEQFFGPGTRLTVL.

The CDR3 reads CASSPYRGGGGELFF. Here the CDR3 DNA reads TGTGCCAGCAGCCCTTACAGGGGAGGGGGCGGGGAGCTGTTTTTT. The V gene is TRBV3-1 (or the pseudogene TRBV3-2), the J gene TRBJ2-2; D is possibly TRBD1 or TRBD2 (7 bases each). V dropped 4 bases and J dropped 7 bases, with 16 bases sitting between them. From germline, CDR1 is LGHDT and CDR2 YNNKEL (reference sequence). The CDR3 runs 15 residues.

This chain links TRBV5-1 with TRBJ1-6; 7 bases align to TRBD1. Germline trimming cut 4 bases from V and 2 bases from J; bases unmatched to any gene: 3. The CDR3 loop spans 15 amino acids. Per germline, CDR1 SGHRS and CDR2 YFSETQ. The CDR3 loop is CASSLGTAYNSPLHF. The CDR3 nucleotides are TGCGCCAGCAGCCTCGGGACAGCCTATAATTCACCCCTCCACTTT.

The chain has TRBV19 and TRBJ1-2; D perhaps matches TRBD1 (5 bases). Germline-derived CDR1 and CDR2 are LNHDA and SQIVND (reference sequence). V was cut by 5 bases and J by 6 bases, with 16 bases left in between. CDR3 length equals 14 residues. The CDR3 loop reads CASSPYGGYNGYTF. CDR3 in DNA: TGTGCCAGTAGTCCATACGGGGGTTATAATGGCTACACCTTC.

The V call is TRBV9, the J call TRBJ2-2; a weak D match, TRBD2 (5 bases). V lost 4 bases, J lost 1 base, and 8 bases lay in between. Germline V gene lookup returns CDR1 SGDLS and CDR2 YYNGEE. The CDR3 totals 14 residues. The CDR3 protein is CASSPRGNTGELFF. CDR3 nucleotide sequence: TGTGCCAGCAGCCCCCGGGGGAACACCGGGGAGCTGTTTTTT. Full variable domain (remainder filled in from reference TRBV9 and TRBJ2-2): DSGVTQTPKHLITATGQRVTLRCSPRSGDLSVYWYQQSLDQGLQFLIQYYNGEERAKGNILERFSAQQFPDLHSELNLSSLELGDSALYFCASSPRGNTGELFFGEGSRLTVL.

This clone is a singleton in its sample. The chain links TRBV18 to TRBJ1-2; 11 bases map to TRBD1. This CDR3 spans 16 amino acids. J gave up 7 bases and V 0 bases, and 7 bases lay outside the gene matches. The germline V gene encodes CDR1 KGHSH and CDR2 LQKENI. CDR3 DNA sequence: TGTGCCAGCTCACCACCCTCTCTGGGACAGGGGGTTGGCTACACCTTC. The encoded protein is CASSPPSLGQGVGYTF. Drawing the rest from reference TRBV18 and TRBJ1-2, the complete variable domain is NAGVMQNPRHLVRRRGQEARLRCSPMKGHSHVYWYRQLPEEGLKFMVYLQKENIIDESGMPKERFSAEFPKEGPSILRIQQVVRGDSAAYFCASSPPSLGQGVGYTFGSGTRLTVV.

J is TRBJ2-5 and V is TRBV7-4; TRBD2 matches 10 bases. The CDR3 is 19 residues long. J lost 1 base, V lost 5 bases, and 16 bases had no gene match. CDR1 SGHVT and CDR2 SQSDAQ come from the germline V gene. In nucleotides, the CDR3 is TGTGCCAGCAGCCCCGGTTCCCGGCTAGCGGGGGATCCCCAAGAGACCCAGTACTTC. This translates into CASSPGSRLAGDPQETQYF.

V gene TRBV2 combines with J gene TRBJ1-1; 8 nucleotides match TRBD1. CDR1 is SNHLY and CDR2 is FYNNEI in the germline V gene. V dropped 5 bases and J dropped 14; count of bases not matched to a gene: 10. The CDR3 is made up of 12 amino acids. The chain's CDR3 is CASSTSDRGTFF. The CDR3 region has the DNA TGTGCCAGCAGTACCTCCGACAGGGGTACCTTCTTT.

The gene calls are TRBV2 and TRBJ1-4, with a possible D match to TRBD1 (6 bases). The ends were cut back, 7 bases at V and 0 bases at J, with 12 bases in the middle. CDR3 length equals 15 residues. Per the germline V gene, CDR1 is SNHLY and CDR2 is FYNNEI. The CDR3 region has the DNA TGTGCCAGCAACCGGGACAACCCAACTAATGAAAAACTGTTTTTT. Translating it yields CASNRDNPTNEKLFF. The full variable domain, with the rest looked up from reference TRBV2 and TRBJ1-4, is EPEVTQTPSHQVTQMGQEVILRCVPISNHLYFYWYRQILGQKVEFLVSFYNNEISEKSEIFDDQFSVERPDGSNFTLKIRSTKLEDSAMYFCASNRDNPTNEKLFFGSGTQLSVL.

V usage is TRBV5-1 and J usage is TRBJ2-7; possible D gene TRBD1, 5 bases. The CDR3 extends over 16 amino acids. V was pared by 0 bases and J by 5 bases, with 18 bases between. The V gene's germline CDR1 is SGHRS and CDR2 YFSETQ. Written as DNA, the CDR3 is TGCGCCAGCAGCTTGGCTGGACAATCCCCTCTGAACGAGCAGTACTTC. This encodes CASSLAGQSPLNEQYF.

The genes are TRBV20-1 and TRBJ1-1; D uncertain. The CDR3 has 11 residues. CDR1 is DFQATT and CDR2 is SNEGSKA in the germline V gene (reference sequence). The V end lost 6 bases, the J end lost 5 bases, and 10 bases lay between the germline ends. The DNA of the CDR3 is TGCAGTGCGCGGGGTTATACTGAAGCTTTCTTT. Its protein product is CSARGYTEAFF.

The chain employs TRBV19 and TRBJ2-1, with D possibly being TRBD1 (5 bases). In germline, CDR1 is LNHDA, CDR2 SQIVND (reference sequence). This CDR3 spans 11 amino acids. The V end lost 9 bases, the J end lost 10 bases, and 13 bases lay between the germline ends. The CDR3 sequence is CASKGAGEQFF. The CDR3 coding sequence is TGTGCCAGCAAAGGGGCAGGAGAGCAGTTCTTC.

This clone occurred once. The chain carries TRBV6-5 and TRBJ1-2; 9 bases are a match to TRBD1. The CDR3 runs 15 residues. The V gene's germline CDR1 is MNHEY and CDR2 SVGAGI. V lost 5 bases and J lost 7; bases outside the gene matches: 11. In DNA form, the CDR3 reads TGTGCCAGCAGTCCGACCCAGGGACAGGGTCTTGGCTACACCTTC. This sequence encodes CASSPTQGQGLGYTF.

CDR3 DNA: TGTGCCAGCACCGCAGGGGGCAATTCACCCCTCCACTTT. Translated, it gives CASTAGGNSPLHF. V gene TRBV6-5 combines with J gene TRBJ1-6; 8 bases fit TRBD1. Germline CDR1 and CDR2: MNHEY and SVGAGI. This CDR3 contains 13 residues. The J segment lost 7 bases and the V segment lost 7 bases, leaving 3 bases of the junction unmatched.

This rearrangement joins TRBV5-8 to TRBJ2-7, with D perhaps matching TRBD1 (6 bases). V was clipped by 3 bases and J by 2 bases, with 15 bases between them. CDR3 size: 15 residues. Germline CDR1 SGHTS, CDR2 YDEGEE. DNA of the CDR3: TGTGCCAGCAGCTACGGGACCAGGACAGCCTACGAGCAGTACTTC. This encodes CASSYGTRTAYEQYF.

The rearrangement uses TRBV6-2 or TRBV6-3 and TRBJ2-1, with D possibly matching TRBD2 (7 bases). The length of the CDR3 is 15 residues. V lost 6 bases, J lost 7 bases, and 19 bases lay in between. Germline lookup yields CDR1 MNHEY and CDR2 SVGEGT. Written as DNA, the CDR3 is TGTGCCAGCAGGCCTAGGGGGAGGGCCTCTAATGAGCAGTTCTTC. Translation gives CASRPRGRASNEQFF.

V and J are TRBV11-3 and TRBJ2-7, with D hard to call. The ends were cut back, 1 base at V and 0 bases at J, with 7 bases in the middle. Germline lookup yields CDR1 SGHNT and CDR2 YENEEA. The CDR3 totals 14 residues. This CDR3 is CASSLGANSYEQYF. CDR3 DNA: TGTGCCAGCAGCTTAGGGGCCAACTCCTACGAGCAGTACTTC.

This clone was detected only once. The chain employs TRBV5-4 and TRBJ1-1; the D is unclear. CDR3 size: 13 residues. With 6 bases removed from V and 1 base from J, the gap between germline ends came to 10 bases. CDR1 is SGHNT and CDR2 is YYREEE in the germline V gene (reference sequence). The CDR3 bases are TGTGCCAGCACCCCGACTGAGAACACTGAAGCTTTCTTT. As protein: CASTPTENTEAFF. Looking up the rest from reference TRBV5-4 and TRBJ1-1 gives the full variable domain: ETGVTQSPTHLIKTRGQQVTLRCSSQSGHNTVSWYQQALGQGPQFIFQYYREEENGRGNFPPRFSGLQFPNYSSELNVNALELDDSALYLCASTPTENTEAFFGQGTRLTVV.

The chain carries TRBV14 and TRBJ2-3; TRBD2 matches 8 bases. V dropped 1 base and J dropped 0; count of bases not matched to a gene: 3. This CDR3 region has 16 residues. The germline V gene has CDR1 SGHDN and CDR2 FVKESK. The CDR3 nucleotides are TGTGCCAGCAGCCAAGGCACTAGCGGTAGCACAGATACGCAGTATTTT. This gives the protein CASSQGTSGSTDTQYF. Full variable domain (missing parts from reference TRBV14 and TRBJ2-3): EAGVTQFPSHSVIEKGQTVTLRCDPISGHDNLYWYRRVMGKEIKFLLHFVKESKQDESGMPNNRFLAERTGGTYSTLKVQPAELEDSGVYFCASSQGTSGSTDTQYFGPGTRLTVL.

CDR3: CASSLAASGRGYNEQFF. Written as DNA, the CDR3 is TGTGCCAGCAGCTTAGCGGCCAGCGGGAGGGGTTACAATGAGCAGTTCTTC. The chain recombines TRBV7-9 with TRBJ2-1, with 10 bases fitting TRBD2. The CDR3 is 17 amino acids. Germline values: CDR1 SEHNR, CDR2 FQNEAQ (reference sequence). J gave up 4 bases and V 0 bases, and 6 bases lay outside the gene matches.

V gene TRBV28 combines with J gene TRBJ1-5, with D possibly matching TRBD1 (5 bases). Germline CDR1 MDHEN, CDR2 SYDVKM. The CDR3 is made up of 16 amino acids. Trimming took off 1 base at V and 5 bases at J, with 15 bases between the two ends. In DNA, the CDR3 is TGTGCCAGCAGTTTATTATCCCGGGCAGGGCATCAGCCCCAGCATTTT. Encoded protein: CASSLLSRAGHQPQHF.

This clone appeared once. The rearrangement uses TRBV15 and TRBJ2-1; TRBD2 agrees at 10 bases. This CDR3 is 18 amino acids long. Unmatched junction bases numbered 10, after V lost 0 bases and J lost 5 bases. Germline lookup yields CDR1 LNHNV and CDR2 YYDKDF (reference sequence). CDR3 amino acids: CATSRDLPLAGKDNEQFF. The CDR3 DNA follows: TGTGCCACCAGCAGAGATCTCCCACTAGCGGGAAAGGACAATGAGCAGTTCTTC.

This clone has just a few counts. The CDR3 loop reads CASSVGWNTEAFF. The DNA of the CDR3 is TGTGCCAGCAGTGTAGGTTGGAACACTGAAGCTTTCTTT. The rearrangement uses TRBV2 and TRBJ1-1; D gene unclear. CDR1 SNHLY and CDR2 FYNNEI come from the germline V gene. The CDR3 is made up of 13 amino acids. Trimming left V 4 bases short and J 1 base short, with 7 bases between.